This TCR beta chain stems from a study of blood T cell repertoires in COVID-19 (TCRdb year 2020). Regarding the research as a whole: The collaborator samples originated in the United States, Italy and Spain and spanned the acute and convalescent phases of COVID-19. The prospective study material was composed of cDNA or gDNA derived from T cells, B-cell-depleted T cells, or PBMCs. The dataset comprised deeply sampled blood TCRbeta repertoires from subjects exposed to, actively infected with, or recovered from COVID-19. The repertoires were released in a freely available public database meant as a resource for research on the immune response to SARS-CoV-2. Samples came from the ongoing ImmuneRACE study (first 160 participants) plus 1,254 subjects from 6 global collaborators. Sample metadata almost always included a de-identified subject ID, COVID-19 status, age in years and sex. Where available, HLA class I and class II types were obtained from metadata supplied by the sample provider rather than from assay-based typing.

Notes on this clone: Which antigen it targets is not known. There are no base qualities to consult, and no much larger clone falls within one base.

The immunoSEQ Assay, a bias-controlled multiplex PCR, was used to amplify TCRbeta CDR3 regions from genomic DNA. Under the source paper's analysis protocol: The number of nucleated cells in each sample was estimated from the amplification of reference gene primers within the assay. To quantify the absolute abundance of each unique TCRbeta CDR3 rearrangement, sequence reads were collapsed and filtered. For each sample, productive Simpson clonality was calculated as the square root of Simpson's diversity index across productive rearrangements. The immuneACCESS repertoire file appears here via TCRdb, limited to in-frame rearrangements. These files lack a portion of the clones; in checked studies, under half of the deficit traces to unresolved V genes, and the cause of the others is not known. V and J calls and clone size are as listed in that table; D and trimming were resolved from the DNA. This sample has under 110,000 clones in its table, and under 90% of those were observed once. Around 14% of the sample goes to the ten largest clones.

According to the germline V gene, CDR1 reads ENHRY and CDR2 reads SYGVKD. Reading from cysteine to phenylalanine, the CDR3 counts 16 amino acids. The kept DNA is CDR3 alone, 48 bases in frame from the first base. Trimming removed 8 bases from V and 0 bases from J; the gene matches leave 3 bases unexplained. General conclusions and limits of the study: The quantity of clinical and demographic metadata differed by source and by participant and was supplied without curation.

Each collaborating institution followed its own protocols to collect whole blood in K2EDTA tubes. For TCRbeta analysis, collaborator samples were shipped as frozen whole blood, as isolated PBMCs, or as DNA extracted from either sample type. The receptor's source is a woman aged 55-70 years with acute or convalescent COVID-19. This receptor chain uses TRBV10-3 and TRBJ2-1, with TRBD2 identical over 14 junction bases. Sequenced material: peripheral blood. In nucleotides, the sequence is TGTGCCATCTACGGGACTAGCGGGAGCTCCTACAATGAGCAGTTCTTC. It is translated as CAIYGTSGSSYNEQFF.